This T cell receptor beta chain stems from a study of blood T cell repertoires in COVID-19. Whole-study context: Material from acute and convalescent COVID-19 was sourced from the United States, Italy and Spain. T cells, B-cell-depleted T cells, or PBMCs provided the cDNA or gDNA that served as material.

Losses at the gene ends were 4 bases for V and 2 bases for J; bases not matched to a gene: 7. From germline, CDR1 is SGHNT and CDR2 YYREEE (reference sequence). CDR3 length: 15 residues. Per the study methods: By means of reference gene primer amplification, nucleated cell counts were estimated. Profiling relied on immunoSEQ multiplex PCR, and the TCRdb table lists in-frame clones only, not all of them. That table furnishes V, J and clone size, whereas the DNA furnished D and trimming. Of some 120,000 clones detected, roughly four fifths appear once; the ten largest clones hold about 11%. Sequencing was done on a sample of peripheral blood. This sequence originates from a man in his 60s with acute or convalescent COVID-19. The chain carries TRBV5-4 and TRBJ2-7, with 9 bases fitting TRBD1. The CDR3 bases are TGTGCCAGCAGCAGAACCGGGACAGGGCCCTACGAGCAGTACTTC. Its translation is CASSRTGTGPYEQYF.